This T cell receptor beta chain was captured by sequencing in a study of patients and donors after allogeneic stem cell transplantation. TCRdb called the RT-PCR reads again in MiXCR, with one record for every CDR3 protein. Among approximately 160,000 distinct CDR3 sequences, roughly 30% were seen once, and the ten largest hold 3.2%. Germline V lookup: CDR1 DFQATT, CDR2 SNEGSKA (reference sequence). Trimming stripped 6 bases from V and 2 bases from J, with 15 bases between. The CDR3 spans 14 residues. The sequence was obtained from a human donor who was either an allogeneic HSCT recipient or a stem cell or donor lymphocyte infusion donor (not recorded which). It is not recorded whose cells these are; they may come from a transplant donor. The V call is TRBV20-1, the J call TRBJ2-3; tentative D call: TRBD2 (5 bases). The sample was blood, either unsorted or a sorted T cell fraction (not recorded which). The CDR3, as DNA: TGCAGTGCCCACCTTCCCGGACTCACAGATACGCAGTATTTT. Its protein product is CSAHLPGLTDTQYF.